Below, 8 T cell receptor beta chains from the same sample are listed, as sequenced in a study of blood T cell repertoires in COVID-19. Clones were read by immunoSEQ multiplex PCR, and TCRdb kept only the in-frame ones, dropping some. The sample comprises more than 350,000 clones, approximately 88% of which are singletons, and under 4% rests with the top ten. Material for sequencing was peripheral blood. The receptors stem from a woman aged 25-40 years with COVID-19, enrolled during active disease.

The rearrangement links TRBV18 to TRBJ2-1; perhaps TRBD2 as D (7 bases). The CDR3 runs 19 residues. Trimming took 6 bases from V and 5 from J, leaving 29 bases between them. Germline V gives CDR1 KGHSH, CDR2 LQKENI. The CDR3 protein is CASSPFWEGGGPRNNEQFF. In nucleotides, the CDR3 is TGTGCCAGCTCGCCTTTCTGGGAAGGGGGAGGGCCTCGAAACAATGAGCAGTTCTTC.

V usage is TRBV19 and J usage is TRBJ1-5; 7 bases match TRBD1. CDR3 length: 18 amino acids. Germline V gene lookup returns CDR1 LNHDA and CDR2 SQIVND (reference sequence). V was pared by 3 bases and J by 5 bases, with 16 bases of the junction left unmatched. The CDR3 spells CASSIETGWYGVDQPQHF. DNA of the CDR3: TGTGCCAGTAGTATTGAGACAGGGTGGTATGGTGTGGATCAGCCCCAGCATTTT.

The genes are TRBV7-2 and TRBJ2-3; D possibly corresponds to TRBD2 (8 bases). This CDR3 has 15 residues. Germline CDR1 is SGHTA and CDR2 is FQGNSA. The V and J ends lost 5 bases and 7 bases respectively, with 19 bases between them. The chain's CDR3 is CASSLNGGDSYTQYF. CDR3 bases: TGTGCCAGCAGCCTAAACGGGGGGGACAGTTATACGCAGTATTTT. Using reference TRBV7-2 and TRBJ2-3 for the parts outside the CDR3, the full variable domain is GAGVSQSPSNKVTEKGKDVELRCDPISGHTALYWYRQSLGQGLEFLIYFQGNSAPDKSGLPSDRFSAERTGGSVSTLTIQRTQQEDSAVYLCASSLNGGDSYTQYFGPGTRLTVL.

This clone came up many times. This sequence joins TRBV3-1 (or the pseudogene TRBV3-2) and TRBJ2-1; D unclear. Per the germline V gene, CDR1 is LGHDT and CDR2 is YNNKEL (reference sequence). The CDR3 runs 14 residues. The V end was cut by 5 bases, the J end by 1 base, with 9 bases between. CDR3 nucleotide sequence: TGTGCCAGCAGCAGAGGCCTTTCCTACAATGAGCAGTTCTTC. This codes for CASSRGLSYNEQFF.

The chain has TRBV4-2 and TRBJ2-3; D may be TRBD2 (6 bases). CDR1 and CDR2 from the germline V gene are LGHNA and YNFKEQ. Between the trimmed V and J ends, which lost 0 bases and 3 bases, there was a span of 13 bases. The CDR3 length is 16 residues. The CDR3 loop is CASSQDGGPGTDTQYF. CDR3 in DNA: TGTGCCAGCAGCCAAGATGGAGGGCCAGGTACAGATACGCAGTATTTT.

This rearrangement joins TRBV19 to TRBJ1-4; maybe TRBD1 (5 bases). V lost 2 bases to trimming and J lost 2 bases, with 9 bases between them. Germline CDR1 is LNHDA and CDR2 is SQIVND (reference sequence). CDR3 length equals 15 residues. The CDR3 reads CASSIIAGTNEKLFF. The CDR3 nucleotides read TGTGCCAGTAGTATAATAGCAGGGACTAATGAAAAACTGTTTTTT.

The CDR3 DNA reads as TGTGCCTGGAGGGACTCTTTCAACACTGAAGCTTTCTTT. The encoded protein is CAWRDSFNTEAFF. The chain couples TRBV30 to TRBJ1-1; D unresolved. CDR1 and CDR2 (germline): GTSNPN, SVGIG (reference sequence). The germline V and J ends were trimmed by 3 bases and 2 bases, with 10 bases remaining between them. The CDR3 is 13 amino acids.

The chain uses TRBV7-9 and TRBJ1-1; a possible D gene is TRBD1 (6 bases). The CDR3 is 16 residues long. The V and J ends lost 4 bases and 5 bases respectively, with 20 bases between them. Germline V gene sequence: CDR1 SEHNR, CDR2 FQNEAQ (reference sequence). The CDR3 sequence is CASSSSTTGYRTEAFF. CDR3 coding DNA: TGTGCCAGCAGCTCGAGTACCACAGGGTACCGGACTGAAGCTTTCTTT.